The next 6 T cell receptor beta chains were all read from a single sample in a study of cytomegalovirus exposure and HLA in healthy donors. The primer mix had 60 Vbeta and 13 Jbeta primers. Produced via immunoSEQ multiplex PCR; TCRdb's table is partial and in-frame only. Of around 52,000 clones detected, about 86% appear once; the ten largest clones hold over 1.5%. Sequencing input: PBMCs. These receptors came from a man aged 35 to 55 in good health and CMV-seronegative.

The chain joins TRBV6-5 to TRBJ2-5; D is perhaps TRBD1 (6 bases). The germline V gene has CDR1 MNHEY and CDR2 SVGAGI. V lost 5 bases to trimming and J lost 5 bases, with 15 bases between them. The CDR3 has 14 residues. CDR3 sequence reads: CASSRTGPWETQYF. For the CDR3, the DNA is TGTGCCAGCAGTCGTACAGGGCCCTGGGAGACCCAGTACTTC.

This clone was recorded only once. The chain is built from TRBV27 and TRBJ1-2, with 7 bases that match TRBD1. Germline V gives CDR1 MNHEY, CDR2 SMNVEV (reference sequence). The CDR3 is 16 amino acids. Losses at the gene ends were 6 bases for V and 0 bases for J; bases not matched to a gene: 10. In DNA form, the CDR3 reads TGTGCCAGCAGGACGGGACAGAGAAGAGCTAACTATGGCTACACCTTC. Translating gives CASRTGQRRANYGYTF.

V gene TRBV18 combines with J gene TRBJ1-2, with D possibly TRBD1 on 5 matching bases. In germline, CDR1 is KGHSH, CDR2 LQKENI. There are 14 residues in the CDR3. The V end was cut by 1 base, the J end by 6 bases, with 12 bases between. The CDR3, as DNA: TGTGCCAGCTCACCACGGATGGACATCGATGGCTACACCTTC. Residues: CASSPRMDIDGYTF.

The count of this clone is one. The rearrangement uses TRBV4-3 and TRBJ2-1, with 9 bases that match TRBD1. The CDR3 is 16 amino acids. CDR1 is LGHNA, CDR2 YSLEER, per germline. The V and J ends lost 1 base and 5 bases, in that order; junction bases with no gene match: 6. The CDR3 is CASSQVPGQGNNEQFF. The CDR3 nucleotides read TGCGCCAGCAGCCAAGTTCCCGGACAGGGGAACAATGAGCAGTTCTTC.

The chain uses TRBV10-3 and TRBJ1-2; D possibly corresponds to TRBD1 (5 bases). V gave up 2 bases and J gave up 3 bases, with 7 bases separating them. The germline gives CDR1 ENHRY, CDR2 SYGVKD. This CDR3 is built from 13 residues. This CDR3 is CAISEQGDYGYTF. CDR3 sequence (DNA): TGTGCCATCAGTGAGCAGGGCGACTATGGCTACACCTTC.

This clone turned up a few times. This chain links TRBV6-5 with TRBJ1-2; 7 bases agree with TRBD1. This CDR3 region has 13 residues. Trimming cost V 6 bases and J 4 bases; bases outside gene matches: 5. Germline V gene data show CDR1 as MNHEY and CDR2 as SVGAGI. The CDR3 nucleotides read TGTGCCAGCAGACCCGGGACAGCCTATGGCTACACCTTC. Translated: CASRPGTAYGYTF.